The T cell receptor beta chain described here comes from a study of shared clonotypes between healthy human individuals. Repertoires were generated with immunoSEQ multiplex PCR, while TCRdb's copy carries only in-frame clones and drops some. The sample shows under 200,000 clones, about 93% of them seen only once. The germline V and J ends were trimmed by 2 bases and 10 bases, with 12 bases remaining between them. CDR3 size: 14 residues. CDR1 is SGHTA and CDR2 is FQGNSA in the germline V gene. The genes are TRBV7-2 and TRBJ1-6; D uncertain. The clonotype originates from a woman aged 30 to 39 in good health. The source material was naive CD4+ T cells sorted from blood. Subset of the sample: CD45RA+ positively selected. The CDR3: CASSLTPGLSPLHF. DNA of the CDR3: TGTGCCAGCAGCTTAACCCCTGGGTTATCACCCCTCCACTTT.